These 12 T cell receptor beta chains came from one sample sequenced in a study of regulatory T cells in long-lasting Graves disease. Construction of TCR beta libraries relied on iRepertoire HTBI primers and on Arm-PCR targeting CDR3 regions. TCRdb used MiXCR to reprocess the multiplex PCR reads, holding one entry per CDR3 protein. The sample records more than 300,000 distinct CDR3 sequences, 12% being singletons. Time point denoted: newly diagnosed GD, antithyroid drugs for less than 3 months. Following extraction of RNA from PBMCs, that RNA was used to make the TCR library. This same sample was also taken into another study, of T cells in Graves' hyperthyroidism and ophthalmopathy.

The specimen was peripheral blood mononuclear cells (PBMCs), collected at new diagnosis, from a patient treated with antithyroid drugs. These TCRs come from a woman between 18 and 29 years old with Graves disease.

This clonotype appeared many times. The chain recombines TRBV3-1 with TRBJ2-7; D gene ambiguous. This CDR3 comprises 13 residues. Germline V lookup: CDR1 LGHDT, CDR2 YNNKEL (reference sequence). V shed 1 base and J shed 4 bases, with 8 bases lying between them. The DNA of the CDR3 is TGTGCCAGCAGCCAAGTTAGTGGATACGAGCAGTACTTC. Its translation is CASSQVSGYEQYF.

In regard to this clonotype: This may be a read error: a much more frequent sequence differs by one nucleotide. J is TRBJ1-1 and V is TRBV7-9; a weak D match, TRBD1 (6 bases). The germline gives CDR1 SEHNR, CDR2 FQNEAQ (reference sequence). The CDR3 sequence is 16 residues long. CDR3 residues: CASSYPSDRSNTEVFF. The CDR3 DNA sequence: TGTGCCAGCAGCTACCCATCGGACAGATCGAACACTGAAGTTTTCTTT.

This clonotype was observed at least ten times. CDR3 region: CASRKLDRGHEQFF. CDR3 coding DNA: TGTGCCAGCAGAAAGCTCGACAGGGGACATGAGCAGTTCTTC. V usage is TRBV12-3 or TRBV12-4 and J usage is TRBJ2-1, with 8 bases lining up with TRBD1. The V segment lost 6 bases and the J segment 8 bases; nucleotides outside the gene matches: 9. The CDR3 contains 14 residues.

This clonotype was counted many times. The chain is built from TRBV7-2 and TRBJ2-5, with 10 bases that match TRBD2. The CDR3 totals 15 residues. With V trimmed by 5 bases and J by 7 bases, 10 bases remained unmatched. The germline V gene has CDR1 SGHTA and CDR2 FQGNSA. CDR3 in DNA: TGTGCCAGCAGCATAACCGGGACTAGCGAAGGGACCCAGTACTTC. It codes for CASSITGTSEGTQYF.

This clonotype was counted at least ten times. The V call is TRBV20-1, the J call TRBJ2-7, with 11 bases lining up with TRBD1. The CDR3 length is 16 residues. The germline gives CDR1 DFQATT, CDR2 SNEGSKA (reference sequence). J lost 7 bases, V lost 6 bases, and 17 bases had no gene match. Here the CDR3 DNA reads TGCAGTGCCGTAAACCGGACAGGGGGCTTGTTTGGGGAGCAGTACGTC. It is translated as CSAVNRTGGLFGEQYV.

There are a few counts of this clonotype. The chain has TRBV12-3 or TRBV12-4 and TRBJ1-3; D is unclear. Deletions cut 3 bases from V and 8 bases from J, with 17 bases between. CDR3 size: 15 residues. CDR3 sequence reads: CASSFTGPKSDTIYF. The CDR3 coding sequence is TGTGCCAGCAGTTTCACGGGTCCCAAGTCAGACACCATATATTTT.

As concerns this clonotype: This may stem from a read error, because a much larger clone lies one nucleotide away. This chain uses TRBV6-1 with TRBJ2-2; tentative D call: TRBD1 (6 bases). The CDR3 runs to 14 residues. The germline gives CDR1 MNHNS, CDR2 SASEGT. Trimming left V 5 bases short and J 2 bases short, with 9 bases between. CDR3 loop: CASSIGTNTGELFF. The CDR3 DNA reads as TGTGCCAGCAGTATAGGGACAAACACCGGGGAGCTGTTTTTT.

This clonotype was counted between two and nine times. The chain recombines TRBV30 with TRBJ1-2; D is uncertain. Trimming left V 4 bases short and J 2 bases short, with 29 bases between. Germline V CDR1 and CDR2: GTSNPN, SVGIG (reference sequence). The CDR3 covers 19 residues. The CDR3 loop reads CAWNGSWRRLLNENYGYTF. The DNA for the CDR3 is TGTGCCTGGAACGGATCGTGGCGTCGCCTACTCAACGAGAACTATGGCTACACCTTC.

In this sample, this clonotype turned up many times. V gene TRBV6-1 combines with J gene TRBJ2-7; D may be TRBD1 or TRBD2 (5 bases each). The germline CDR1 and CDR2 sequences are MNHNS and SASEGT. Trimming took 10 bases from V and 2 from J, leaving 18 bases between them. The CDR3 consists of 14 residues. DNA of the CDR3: TGTGCCATCTCGGGACGGCTGAGGCCCTACGAGCAGTACGTC. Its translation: CAISGRLRPYEQYV.

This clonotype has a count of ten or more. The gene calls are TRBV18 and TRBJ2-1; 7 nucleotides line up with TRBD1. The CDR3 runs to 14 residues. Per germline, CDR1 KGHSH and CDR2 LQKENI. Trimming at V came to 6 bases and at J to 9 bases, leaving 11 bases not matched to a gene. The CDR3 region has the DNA TGTGCCAGCTCTCAAGGGGGCGGGTTACGTGAGCAGTTCTTC. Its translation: CASSQGGGLREQFF.

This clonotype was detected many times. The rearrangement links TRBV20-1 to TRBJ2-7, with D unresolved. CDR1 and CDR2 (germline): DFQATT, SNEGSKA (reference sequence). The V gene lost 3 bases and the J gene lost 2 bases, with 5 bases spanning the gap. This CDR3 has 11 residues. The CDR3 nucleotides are TGCAGTGCTAGGCGCACCTACGAGCAGTACTTC. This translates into CSARRTYEQYF.

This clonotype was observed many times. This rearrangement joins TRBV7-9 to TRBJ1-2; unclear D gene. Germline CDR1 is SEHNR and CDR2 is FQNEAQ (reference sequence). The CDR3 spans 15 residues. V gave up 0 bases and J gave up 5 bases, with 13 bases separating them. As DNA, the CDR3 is TGTGCCAGCAGCTTAGCGCTGGGAACAGCTTATGGCTACACCTTC. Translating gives CASSLALGTAYGYTF.